This TCR beta chain derives from a study of CD8 T cells in ankylosing spondylitis (dated by TCRdb to the late 2010s). For the wider study: To find TCR variants linked to disease, the study profiled T cell receptor beta repertoires in ankylosing spondylitis patients and healthy donors. Peripheral blood samples were taken, and synovial fluid was additionally collected from ankylosing spondylitis patients. The full study cohort comprised about 25 ankylosing spondylitis patients and approximately 100 healthy donors. Beyond this particular receptor, the publication reports: The disease-linked clones were reported to be significantly enriched in matched synovial fluid samples from ankylosing spondylitis patients. Some of the motif variants had been reported before in the synovial fluid and blood of reactive arthritis patients, a finding that suggests common disease-initiation mechanisms. Blood from ankylosing spondylitis patients appeared to be characterized by a TCR beta motif composed of 7 to 9 highly homologous amino acid variants. In peripheral blood, the disease-linked clones were found at relatively low frequencies and had a CD8+ phenotype.

Reading the germline V gene gives CDR1 SQVTM and CDR2 ANQGSEA. Deletion took 5 bases off V and 9 bases off J, with a span of 8 bases between the germline ends. Spanning cysteine to phenylalanine, the CDR3 consists of 10 amino acids. The sequence is cut down to CDR3 DNA, 30 bases in frame from base 1. TCRdb shows the sequencer as Illumina HiSeq 2500. TCR beta libraries were prepared by quantitative 5'-RACE with molecular barcodes. Turning to the authors' computational methods: A new computational method based on a probabilistic model of VDJ rearrangement was used to identify disease-linked TCR variants. TCRdb redid the processing of the public reads, applying fastp at Q25 and MiXCR, and retained in-frame beta chains. When rows share a CDR3 protein, they turn into one entry using the most common DNA and genes. The V and J calls shown here were made by TCRdb, not taken from the authors' results. Counted in this sample were more than 300,000 distinct CDR3 sequences; less than 9.5% of them appeared once. The ten biggest clones cover 13% to 15% of the sample.

The sample holds a few counts of this clonotype. The antigen this receptor binds is unknown. One base away there is no much larger clone; base qualities are not given. The receptor comes from a male donor with ankylosing spondylitis. Input material: blood, either unsorted or a sorted T cell fraction (not recorded which). The sequence is built from TRBV29-1 and TRBJ2-1; the D gene cannot be resolved reliably. The CDR3 reads as follows: CSVMSGEQFF. The nucleotides are TGCAGCGTTATGTCTGGTGAGCAGTTCTTC.